This is a list of T cell receptor beta chains from one sample in a study of shared clonotypes between healthy human individuals. TCRdb keeps only in-frame clones here, not all; method: immunoSEQ multiplex PCR. The table has some 1,900,000 clones, over 85% seen once. Sequencing input: naive CD8+ T cells sorted from blood. These receptors were collected from a man younger than 35 in good health. Both conserved end residues are part of each CDR3. Fields, in order: J gene, clone size, D gene, V gene, CDR3 DNA, CDR3 protein. D genes are given only for firm matches. Rows give clone size only sometimes, using once, few, many, or a class for an expanded clone.

J gene: TRBJ2-1
clone size: NA
D gene: TRBD2
V gene: TRBV2
CDR3 DNA: TGTGCCAGCTCCTCGAGCGGGAGTATGTACAATGAGCAGTTCTTC
CDR3 protein: CASSSSGSMYNEQFF

J gene: TRBJ2-7
clone size: NA
D gene: TRBD2
V gene: TRBV5-1
CDR3 DNA: TGCGCCAGCAGCTTGGTAATAGCGGGAGTAGGGACTGACGAGCAGTACTTC
CDR3 protein: CASSLVIAGVGTDEQYF

J gene: TRBJ2-1
clone size: NA
D gene: NA
V gene: TRBV5-1
CDR3 DNA: TGCGCCAGCAGCTCTCTTCTTCAGGGACCTCGGGACAATGAGCAGTTCTTC
CDR3 protein: CASSSLLQGPRDNEQFF

J gene: TRBJ2-3
clone size: NA
D gene: NA
V gene: TRBV27
CDR3 DNA: TGTGCCAGCTCTTGGCGCGAAGGGACAGATACGCAGTATTTT
CDR3 protein: CASSWREGTDTQYF

J gene: TRBJ1-1
clone size: NA
D gene: NA
V gene: TRBV4-2
CDR3 DNA: TGTGCCAGCAGCCCAAATGAGGGGAACACTGAAGCTTTCTTT
CDR3 protein: CASSPNEGNTEAFF

J gene: TRBJ2-7
clone size: NA
D gene: NA
V gene: TRBV5-1
CDR3 DNA: TGCGCCAGCAGCTTCAGTACAGGCTACGAGCAGTACTTC
CDR3 protein: CASSFSTGYEQYF

J gene: TRBJ2-1
clone size: NA
D gene: TRBD1
V gene: TRBV27
CDR3 DNA: TGTGCCAGCAGTTTATCGCCCGGGACAGGGAGTTTGAAGCAGTTCTTC
CDR3 protein: CASSLSPGTGSLKQFF

J gene: TRBJ2-5
clone size: NA
D gene: TRBD2
V gene: TRBV10-1
CDR3 DNA: TGCGCCAGGCCGCCGGGACTAGCGGGAGTGGGGGAGACCCAGTACTTC
CDR3 protein: CARPPGLAGVGETQYF

J gene: TRBJ1-5
clone size: NA
D gene: NA
V gene: TRBV6-6
CDR3 DNA: TGTGCCAGCAGCCAAGGGGTGGGCGGCAATCAGCCCCAGCATTTT
CDR3 protein: CASSQGVGGNQPQHF

J gene: TRBJ2-5
clone size: NA
D gene: NA
V gene: TRBV4-3
CDR3 DNA: TGCGCCAGCAGCCAACTCTCGTCGGGAGAGCAAGAGACCCAGTACTTC
CDR3 protein: CASSQLSSGEQETQYF

J gene: TRBJ2-7
clone size: NA
D gene: TRBD2
V gene: TRBV5-4
CDR3 DNA: TGTGCCAGCAGCGAGGGACTAGGTCCCTACGAGCAGTACTTC
CDR3 protein: CASSEGLGPYEQYF

J gene: TRBJ1-2
clone size: NA
D gene: NA
V gene: TRBV7-9
CDR3 DNA: TGTGCCAGCAGCCCGCCACGGGTACTTTATGGCTACACCTTC
CDR3 protein: CASSPPRVLYGYTF

J gene: TRBJ2-5
clone size: NA
D gene: NA
V gene: TRBV7-9
CDR3 DNA: TGTGCCAGCAGCTCCTTCGGGGCCGAAGAGACCCAGTACTTC
CDR3 protein: CASSSFGAEETQYF

J gene: TRBJ2-1
clone size: once
D gene: TRBD2
V gene: TRBV4-3
CDR3 DNA: TGCGCCAGCAGCCAAGACGGGACTAGCTTAATCTTC
CDR3 protein: CASSQDGTSLIF

J gene: TRBJ2-1
clone size: NA
D gene: TRBD1
V gene: TRBV4-1
CDR3 DNA: TGCGCCAGCAGCCCCCACAGGGGCGCCGGCAATGAGCAGTTCTTC
CDR3 protein: CASSPHRGAGNEQFF

J gene: TRBJ2-1
clone size: NA
D gene: NA
V gene: TRBV9
CDR3 DNA: TGTGCCAGCAGCACCCGGACAGATGAGCAGTTCTTC
CDR3 protein: CASSTRTDEQFF

J gene: TRBJ2-2
clone size: once
D gene: TRBD2
V gene: TRBV6-5
CDR3 DNA: TGTGCCAGCAGTTGGGGACTAGGGGCCGGGGAGCTGTTTTTT
CDR3 protein: CASSWGLGAGELFF

J gene: TRBJ1-5
clone size: NA
D gene: NA
V gene: TRBV5-6
CDR3 DNA: TGTGCCAGCAGGCTATGGGGGGGCGATCAGCCCCAGCATTTT
CDR3 protein: CASRLWGGDQPQHF

J gene: TRBJ2-3
clone size: NA
D gene: NA
V gene: TRBV5-4
CDR3 DNA: TGTGCCAGCAGCTGGGCCACAGGCGGCACAGATACGCAGTATTTT
CDR3 protein: CASSWATGGTDTQYF

J gene: TRBJ2-7
clone size: NA
D gene: NA
V gene: TRBV19
CDR3 DNA: TGTGCCAGTAGTATAGATCGGGAAGCGGAGCAGTACTTC
CDR3 protein: CASSIDREAEQYF

J gene: TRBJ2-3
clone size: NA
D gene: NA
V gene: TRBV4-3
CDR3 DNA: TGCGCCAGCAGCCAAGCACCCCCCAGCACAGATACGCAGTATTTT
CDR3 protein: CASSQAPPSTDTQYF

J gene: TRBJ1-5
clone size: NA
D gene: NA
V gene: TRBV30
CDR3 DNA: TGTGCCCTTGGAGGGGAGAATAGCAATCAGCCCCAGCATTTT
CDR3 protein: CALGGENSNQPQHF

J gene: TRBJ2-3
clone size: NA
D gene: TRBD2
V gene: TRBV7-3
CDR3 DNA: TGTGCCAGCAGCCCTAGCGGGGGGACAGATACGCAGTATTTT
CDR3 protein: CASSPSGGTDTQYF

J gene: TRBJ2-7
clone size: NA
D gene: NA
V gene: TRBV2
CDR3 DNA: TGTGCCAGCAGTGGACTAACCAACGAGCAGTACTTC
CDR3 protein: CASSGLTNEQYF

J gene: TRBJ1-5
clone size: NA
D gene: NA
V gene: TRBV5-1
CDR3 DNA: TGCGCCAGCAGCTTGGGGGGCAGGGAGAATCAGCCCCAGCATTTT
CDR3 protein: CASSLGGRENQPQHF

J gene: TRBJ2-7
clone size: once
D gene: TRBD2
V gene: TRBV7-9
CDR3 DNA: TGTGCCAGCAGCTCGGGACTAGCCTACGAGCAGTACTTC
CDR3 protein: CASSSGLAYEQYF

J gene: TRBJ1-6
clone size: NA
D gene: NA
V gene: TRBV6-5
CDR3 DNA: TGTGCCAGCAGCTACGCGAATTGGGGAGAAAATTCACCCCTCCACTTT
CDR3 protein: CASSYANWGENSPLHF

J gene: TRBJ2-2
clone size: NA
D gene: NA
V gene: TRBV21-1
CDR3 DNA: TGTGCCAGCAGCAAGGGTACCGGGGAGCTGTTTTTT
CDR3 protein: CASSKGTGELFF

J gene: TRBJ2-5
clone size: NA
D gene: TRBD2
V gene: TRBV7-8
CDR3 DNA: TGTGCCAGCAGCTTTTTAGCGGGCGAAGGGCAAGAGACCCAGTACTTC
CDR3 protein: CASSFLAGEGQETQYF

J gene: TRBJ2-5
clone size: NA
D gene: NA
V gene: TRBV2
CDR3 DNA: TGTGCCAGCAGTGAATGGGGGAATGGAGAGACCCAGTACTTC
CDR3 protein: CASSEWGNGETQYF

J gene: TRBJ1-1
clone size: NA
D gene: NA
V gene: TRBV7-6
CDR3 DNA: TGTGCCAGCAGCTTGGCAGGGATGAACACTGAAGCTTTCTTT
CDR3 protein: CASSLAGMNTEAFF